Shown below are 27 T cell receptor beta chains from a single sample sequenced in a study of breast tumors, draining lymph nodes, adjacent tissues. Samples came from axillary lymph nodes draining the breast cancer. TCRdb used MiXCR to reprocess the multiplex PCR reads, holding one entry per CDR3 protein. Of 140,000 to 150,000 distinct CDR3 sequences in the sample, approximately 32% were seen once. Sequenced material: axillary lymph node tissue. The receptors come from a female donor with breast cancer. Some clones in this sample may be carry-over from other donors' samples.

This clonotype was observed at least ten times. This chain connects TRBV7-2 to TRBJ1-2, with 7 bases matching TRBD1. This CDR3 spans 15 amino acids. Germline V gives CDR1 SGHTA, CDR2 FQGNSA. The V gene end was trimmed by 4 bases and the J gene end by 4 bases; junction bases not matched to a gene: 9. CDR3 protein: CASSSLDRSIYGYTF. The CDR3 DNA is TGTGCCAGCAGCTCCCTGGACAGGTCCATCTATGGCTACACCTTC.

The chain is built from TRBV28 and TRBJ2-3, with TRBD2 as a possible D gene (7 bases). Trimming removed 7 bases from V and 5 bases from J, with 22 bases in between. The CDR3 covers 16 residues. Germline loops: CDR1 MDHEN, CDR2 SYDVKM. DNA for the CDR3: TGTGCCAGCACCCCTGGTGGGGGGGCCTCTAGAGATACGCAGTATTTT. Translated: CASTPGGGASRDTQYF.

This clonotype was found once. The CDR3 loop reads CSVPSGGSANEKLFF. CDR3 coding DNA: TGCAGCGTACCATCCGGGGGTAGCGCTAATGAAAAACTGTTTTTT. The chain recombines TRBV29-1 with TRBJ1-4, with a weak D call TRBD1 (5 bases). Germline V gene lookup returns CDR1 SQVTM and CDR2 ANQGSEA. This CDR3 contains 15 residues. V lost 6 bases, J lost 3 bases, and 17 bases lay in between. The full variable domain, with the rest looked up from reference TRBV29-1 and TRBJ1-4, is SAVISQKPSRDICQRGTSLTIQCQVDSQVTMMFWYRQQPGQSLTLIATANQGSEATYESGFVIDKFPISRPNLTFSTLTVSNMSPEDSSIYLCSVPSGGSANEKLFFGSGTQLSVL.

This clonotype was seen ten or more times. J is TRBJ1-2 and V is TRBV12-3 or TRBV12-4; 8 nucleotides match TRBD1. This CDR3 has 15 amino acids. V lost 5 bases and J lost 0; bases outside the gene matches: 5. DNA for the CDR3: TGTGCCAGCAGTCCCAGACAGGGGCCTAACTATGGCTACACCTTC. It specifies CASSPRQGPNYGYTF.

Remarks on this clonotype: Being one base from a much bigger clone, this may be a read error. This chain connects TRBV6-5 to TRBJ1-2; D uncertain. Trimming left V 5 bases short and J 2 bases short, with 9 bases between. The CDR3 runs to 13 residues. In germline, CDR1 is MNHEY, CDR2 SVGAGI. The CDR3 DNA is TGTGCCAGCAGTCAAATAAAGAACTATGGCTACACCTTC. Translating it yields CASSQIKNYGYTF.

At least ten counts were recorded for this clonotype. The chain carries TRBV10-3 and TRBJ2-3; D gene uncertain. The CDR3 runs to 12 residues. Trimming shortened V by 3 bases and J by 1 base, and 2 bases separated the two germline ends. Germline V gene sequence: CDR1 ENHRY, CDR2 SYGVKD. CDR3 bases: TGTGCCATCAGTGATGGCACAGATACGCAGTATTTT. Encoded protein: CAISDGTDTQYF.

This clonotype was seen a few times. J is TRBJ2-3 and V is TRBV10-1, with D perhaps assigned TRBD1 or TRBD2 (5 bases each). The CDR3 contains 13 residues. Trimming cost V 3 bases and J 6 bases, with 10 bases left between them. Germline CDR1 WNHNN, CDR2 SYGVQD (reference sequence). The CDR3 sequence: CASSERGRDTQYF. The CDR3 bases are TGCGCCAGCAGTGAACGGGGCCGGGATACGCAGTATTTT.

The J gene is TRBJ1-1, the V gene TRBV18, with D possibly TRBD1 on 5 matching bases. CDR1 KGHSH and CDR2 LQKENI come from the germline V gene. V lost 2 bases to trimming and J lost 8 bases, with 9 bases between them. The CDR3 spans 12 residues. This CDR3 is CASSPGGLEAFF. The DNA of the CDR3 is TGTGCCAGCTCACCAGGGGGGTTGGAAGCTTTCTTT. Together with reference TRBV18 and TRBJ1-1, the CDR3 gives the full variable domain: NAGVMQNPRHLVRRRGQEARLRCSPMKGHSHVYWYRQLPEEGLKFMVYLQKENIIDESGMPKERFSAEFPKEGPSILRIQQVVRGDSAAYFCASSPGGLEAFFGQGTRLTVV.

On this clonotype: The conserved final phenylalanine or tryptophan is absent from the CDR3, which likely points to a read error. This chain uses TRBV5-1 with TRBJ1-6; D call uncertain. Trimming removed 4 bases from V and 7 bases from J, with 9 bases in between. The CDR3 spans 13 residues. The V gene's germline CDR1 is SGHRS and CDR2 YFSETQ. The CDR3 region is CASSLNNNSPLHL. The CDR3 nucleotides are TGCGCCAGCAGCCTAAACAACAATTCACCCCTCCACCTT.

This clonotype appeared many times. The chain carries TRBV20-1 and TRBJ2-3, with 9 bases aligning to TRBD1. There are 15 residues in the CDR3. The J segment lost 3 bases and the V segment lost 5 bases, leaving 9 bases of the junction unmatched. CDR1 DFQATT and CDR2 SNEGSKA come from the germline V gene (reference sequence). CDR3 coding DNA: TGCAGTGCTGAAATCCGGGACAGGGCTACAGATACGCAGTATTTT. Amino acid sequence: CSAEIRDRATDTQYF.

The V and J genes are TRBV7-9 and TRBJ1-6; D perhaps matches TRBD1 (5 bases). Germline V gene lookup returns CDR1 SEHNR and CDR2 FQNEAQ (reference sequence). CDR3 length: 13 amino acids. The V gene lost 5 bases and the J gene lost 8 bases, with 10 bases spanning the gap. CDR3 DNA sequence: TGTGCCAGCAGCGGGACCGGGGATTCACCCCTCCACTTT. This encodes CASSGTGDSPLHF.

Many counts were recorded for this clonotype. The chain recombines TRBV4-1 with TRBJ2-1; perhaps TRBD2 as D (7 bases). Germline CDR1 is MGHRA and CDR2 is YSYEKL. The CDR3 is 15 residues long. V lost 9 bases and J lost 8, with 23 bases in between. The CDR3 DNA follows: TGCGCCAGTCAGTGGGGCGGGGGCGAGAGCTATGAGCAGTTCTTC. Protein product: CASQWGGGESYEQFF.

In its sample, this clonotype was seen once. This chain uses TRBV6-6 with TRBJ1-6, with D tentatively TRBD1 (6 bases). CDR1 is MNHNY and CDR2 is SVGAGI in the germline V gene (reference sequence). CDR3 length: 15 residues. V was cut by 0 bases and J by 7 bases, with 10 bases left in between. The CDR3 here is CASSYSSQGNSPLHF. The CDR3 region has the DNA TGTGCCAGCAGTTACTCGAGTCAGGGGAATTCACCCCTCCACTTT.

There are many counts of this clonotype. The chain couples TRBV5-1 to TRBJ1-4; D possibly corresponds to TRBD1 (5 bases). The CDR3 covers 12 residues. Germline V gene sequence: CDR1 SGHRS, CDR2 YFSETQ. V lost 5 bases to trimming and J lost 7 bases, with 9 bases between them. DNA for the CDR3: TGCGCCAGCAGTCAGGGAACTGAAAAACTGTTTTTT. Encoded protein: CASSQGTEKLFF. Supplemented by reference TRBV5-1 and TRBJ1-4, the full variable domain reads KAGVTQTPRYLIKTRGQQVTLSCSPISGHRSVSWYQQTPGQGLQFLFEYFSETQRNKGNFPGRFSGRQFSNSRSEMNVSTLELGDSALYLCASSQGTEKLFFGSGTQLSVL.

This clonotype was observed a few times. This chain links TRBV6-1 with TRBJ2-3; a weak D match, TRBD2 (6 bases). Germline V lookup: CDR1 MNHNS, CDR2 SASEGT. V lost 6 bases to trimming and J lost 2 bases, with 18 bases between them. The CDR3 loop spans 16 amino acids. The CDR3 loop is CASSLVVGLHTDTQYF. As DNA, the CDR3 is TGTGCCAGCAGCTTAGTGGTGGGACTCCACACAGATACGCAGTATTTT.

This clonotype was recorded a few times. Given a much more abundant clone one base away, this may be a read error. The chain recombines TRBV6-6 with TRBJ2-1, with 7 bases matching TRBD2. V shed 7 bases and J 4 bases; nucleotides not matched to a gene: 10. The CDR3 is 15 amino acids. Germline assignment: CDR1 MNHNY and CDR2 SVGAGI (reference sequence). CDR3 bases: TGTGCCAGCACCCCAAGATCCGGGGGGTACAATGAGCAGTTCTTC. It specifies CASTPRSGGYNEQFF.

This clonotype was seen ten or more times. The chain employs TRBV29-1 and TRBJ2-1; 9 bases are a match to TRBD2. This CDR3 comprises 15 residues. V shed 6 bases and J 4 bases; nucleotides not matched to a gene: 10. The germline V gene has CDR1 SQVTM and CDR2 ANQGSEA. CDR3 DNA: TGCAGCGTCCCAAAGGCTAGCGGGGTATACAATGAGCAGTTCTTC. Protein sequence: CSVPKASGVYNEQFF.

This clonotype was seen ten or more times. V gene TRBV3-1 combines with J gene TRBJ2-5; tentative D call: TRBD2 (5 bases). The germline CDR1 and CDR2 sequences are LGHDT and YNNKEL (reference sequence). Trimming took 2 bases from V and 5 from J, leaving 12 bases between them. This CDR3 comprises 14 residues. The CDR3 here is CASSQYTRGETQYF. The DNA for the CDR3 is TGTGCCAGCAGCCAATACACTAGAGGGGAGACCCAGTACTTC.

In its sample, this clonotype was seen many times. The V gene is TRBV19, the J gene TRBJ2-5; D is unresolved. The CDR3 is 15 residues long. The V gene's germline CDR1 is LNHDA and CDR2 SQIVND (reference sequence). V shed 3 bases and J shed 1 base, with 12 bases lying between them. The CDR3 region is CASSIFGAFQETQYF. CDR3 coding DNA: TGTGCCAGTAGTATCTTTGGAGCCTTCCAAGAGACCCAGTACTTC.

The CDR3 region has the DNA TGCGCCAGCACCCCACGGGAGGGTTCCACAGATACGCAGTATTTT. This translates into CASTPREGSTDTQYF. The rearrangement joins TRBV4-1 to TRBJ2-3, with 8 bases lining up with TRBD2. The CDR3 totals 15 residues. Germline CDR1 MGHRA, CDR2 YSYEKL. J lost 2 bases, V lost 7 bases, and 8 bases had no gene match.

This clonotype was picked up many times. The gene calls are TRBV3-1 and TRBJ2-2, with D unclear. V dropped 1 base and J dropped 5 bases, with 11 bases sitting between them. The germline V gene encodes CDR1 LGHDT and CDR2 YNNKEL (reference sequence). There are 15 residues in the CDR3. CDR3 DNA sequence: TGTGCCAGCAGCCAAGGTCACAGTGGGACCGGGGAGCTGTTTTTT. It is translated as CASSQGHSGTGELFF.

This clonotype was seen repeatedly, ten times or more. The chain carries TRBV6-6 and TRBJ2-7, with unresolved D. The CDR3 length is 17 residues. Germline V gene lookup returns CDR1 MNHNY and CDR2 SVGAGI (reference sequence). V lost 0 bases, J lost 2 bases, and 17 bases lay in between. CDR3: CASSYSREGQAAYEQYV. CDR3 bases: TGTGCCAGCAGTTACTCGCGAGAAGGGCAGGCGGCCTACGAGCAGTACGTC.

This clonotype was seen ten or more times. V and J are TRBV18 and TRBJ2-7; D remains ambiguous. Germline assignment: CDR1 KGHSH and CDR2 LQKENI. The length of the CDR3 is 14 residues. Trimming took off 3 bases at V and 5 bases at J, with 14 bases between the two ends. The CDR3, as DNA: TGTGCCAGCTCACCCACCGTCTCAGAGGACGAGCAGTACGTC. Residues: CASSPTVSEDEQYV.

CDR3 amino acids: CASSPGPSPYNSPLHF. The CDR3 DNA is TGTGCCAGCAGCCCAGGACCCTCTCCGTATAATTCACCCCTCCACTTT. J is TRBJ1-6 and V is TRBV11-2; D not resolved. The V end was cut by 5 bases, the J end by 4 bases, with 15 bases between. The CDR3 sequence is 16 residues long. Germline assignment: CDR1 SGHAT and CDR2 FQNNGV.

The count of this clonotype is one. Given the absence of the conserved phenylalanine or tryptophan at the CDR3 end, a read error is likely. It is unclear where the CDR3 begins or ends on the DNA, so no DNA is shown, and the CDR3 is as TCRdb lists it. J is TRBJ1-4 and V is TRBV19; the table's D gene call, TRBD1, was not cross checked with the DNA. The CDR3 length is 11 residues, termini included. The V gene's germline CDR1 is LNHDA and CDR2 SQIVND (reference sequence). The CDR3 here is CASRPGQQARY.

This clonotype showed up just once. Because the CDR3 is missing its conserved closing phenylalanine or tryptophan, this is likely a read error. The V gene is TRBV20-1, the J gene TRBJ1-2; 8 nucleotides line up with TRBD1. This CDR3 spans 13 amino acids. CDR1 and CDR2 from the germline V gene are DFQATT and SNEGSKA (reference sequence). The trim removed 6 bases at V and 4 bases at J, leaving 7 bases unmatched. CDR3 residues: CSANGQGSYGYTL. CDR3 nucleotide sequence: TGCAGTGCAAACGGACAGGGTAGCTATGGCTACACCCTC.

This clonotype was observed at least ten times. This rearrangement joins TRBV5-1 to TRBJ2-2, with D unclear. Germline CDR1 SGHRS, CDR2 YFSETQ. V shed 6 bases and J shed 4 bases, with 13 bases lying between them. The CDR3 covers 14 residues. CDR3 sequence: CASTTLEITGELFF. DNA for the CDR3: TGCGCCAGCACCACGCTAGAAATCACCGGGGAGCTGTTTTTT.